The rows below give T cell receptor beta chains drawn from one sample of a study of blood T cell repertoires in COVID-19. Clones were sequenced by immunoSEQ multiplex PCR, and TCRdb holds only the in-frame ones, with some missing. This sample yields around 300,000 clones, of which around 86% are seen a single time; 1% belongs to the top ten. Source material: peripheral blood. Source of these receptors: a man over 45 with active or convalescent COVID-19. Each CDR3 is given with its conserved first and last residue. A D gene is named only where the DNA matches it firmly. Only some rows state a clone size, as once, few, many or a class for expanded clones.

abundance: .
j_gene: TRBJ1-6
v_gene: TRBV7-9
d_gene: TRBD1
len: 14
CDR3nt: TGTGCCAGCAACTCGGGACAGGGAAGTTCACCCCTCCACTTT
CDR3aa: CASNSGQGSSPLHF

abundance: .
j_gene: TRBJ1-1
v_gene: TRBV5-1
d_gene: .
len: 14
CDR3nt: TGCGCCAGCAGCCTCCAGTATTTGAACACTGAAGCTTTCTTT
CDR3aa: CASSLQYLNTEAFF

abundance: few
j_gene: TRBJ1-3
v_gene: TRBV19
d_gene: .
len: 15
CDR3nt: TGTGCCAGTAGTATCCTGGCTTTCTCTGGAAACACCATATATTTT
CDR3aa: CASSILAFSGNTIYF

abundance: .
j_gene: TRBJ1-1
v_gene: TRBV7-2
d_gene: .
len: 13
CDR3nt: TGTGCCAGCAGCGCAATGGACAGCCTTGAAGCTTTCTTT
CDR3aa: CASSAMDSLEAFF

abundance: once
j_gene: TRBJ1-2
v_gene: TRBV4-3
d_gene: TRBD1
len: 17
CDR3nt: TGCGCCAGCAGCCAAGATCGCAGGACAGGGGCGAACTATGGCTACACCTTC
CDR3aa: CASSQDRRTGANYGYTF

abundance: .
j_gene: TRBJ1-2
v_gene: TRBV5-1
d_gene: TRBD1
len: 16
CDR3nt: TGCGCCAGCAGCTTAAGCCGGGACAGATTCAATTATGGCTACACCTTC
CDR3aa: CASSLSRDRFNYGYTF

abundance: .
j_gene: TRBJ1-1
v_gene: TRBV5-1
d_gene: .
len: 15
CDR3nt: TGCGCCAGCAGCCCCCGGGCGCGGGGGAGAACTGAAGCTTTCTTT
CDR3aa: CASSPRARGRTEAFF

abundance: .
j_gene: TRBJ2-7
v_gene: TRBV28
d_gene: TRBD2
len: 15
CDR3nt: TGTGCCAGCAGTTCGGGACTAGCGGGCCGTTACGAGCAGTACTTC
CDR3aa: CASSSGLAGRYEQYF

abundance: once
j_gene: TRBJ1-1
v_gene: TRBV7-2
d_gene: .
len: 14
CDR3nt: TGTGCCAGCAGCTTTTACGGGACTGGGACTGAAGCTTTCTTT
CDR3aa: CASSFYGTGTEAFF

abundance: .
j_gene: TRBJ1-1
v_gene: TRBV5-6
d_gene: .
len: 14
CDR3nt: TGTGCCAGCAGCCAAGCTTCGCTGAACACTGAAGCTTTCTTT
CDR3aa: CASSQASLNTEAFF

abundance: .
j_gene: TRBJ2-3
v_gene: TRBV4-3
d_gene: TRBD2
len: 17
CDR3nt: TGCGCCAGCAGCCAAGACCCCAGCGGGGGGGCGGCAGATACGCAGTATTTT
CDR3aa: CASSQDPSGGAADTQYF

abundance: .
j_gene: TRBJ1-2
v_gene: TRBV6-1
d_gene: TRBD1
len: 18
CDR3nt: TGTGCCAGCAGTGGAGAAGACAAAAGACAGGGCCTCGGCTATGGCTACACCTTC
CDR3aa: CASSGEDKRQGLGYGYTF

abundance: medium-sized
j_gene: TRBJ2-2
v_gene: TRBV7-8
d_gene: .
len: 14
CDR3nt: TGTGCCAGCAGCTTAACGGGAGTCACCGGGGAGCTGTTTTTT
CDR3aa: CASSLTGVTGELFF

abundance: .
j_gene: TRBJ2-7
v_gene: TRBV7-2
d_gene: .
len: 11
CDR3nt: TGTGCCAGCAGCCGTCTCTACGAGCAGTACTTC
CDR3aa: CASSRLYEQYF

abundance: .
j_gene: TRBJ2-1
v_gene: TRBV28
d_gene: TRBD1
len: 18
CDR3nt: TGTGCCAGCAGTTTTTTTGGACAGGGGGCGGTTTTTTACAATGAGCAGTTCTTC
CDR3aa: CASSFFGQGAVFYNEQFF

abundance: .
j_gene: TRBJ2-2
v_gene: TRBV5-1
d_gene: .
len: 13
CDR3nt: TGCGCCAGCAGCCCTCTAGGTCCCGGGGAGCTGTTTTTT
CDR3aa: CASSPLGPGELFF

abundance: .
j_gene: TRBJ1-2
v_gene: TRBV19
d_gene: TRBD1
len: 15
CDR3nt: TGTGCCAGTAGTAGCAGGGGGCGTGGGGACTATGGCTACACCTTC
CDR3aa: CASSSRGRGDYGYTF

abundance: .
j_gene: TRBJ2-1
v_gene: TRBV11-2
d_gene: TRBD2
len: 16
CDR3nt: TGTGCCAGCAGCTTAGTGACCGGGACTAGCGCCAATGAGCAGTTCTTC
CDR3aa: CASSLVTGTSANEQFF

abundance: .
j_gene: TRBJ2-7
v_gene: TRBV2
d_gene: .
len: 15
CDR3nt: TGTGCCAGCAGTGAAGTGGAGAGTAGAGCCTACGAGCAGTACTTC
CDR3aa: CASSEVESRAYEQYF

abundance: .
j_gene: TRBJ2-5
v_gene: TRBV2
d_gene: .
len: 13
CDR3nt: TGTGCCAGCAGTGTGGACGGGGTGGAGACCCAGTACTTC
CDR3aa: CASSVDGVETQYF

abundance: .
j_gene: TRBJ2-3
v_gene: TRBV24-1
d_gene: .
len: 16
CDR3nt: TGTGCCACCAGTGACCAGGGGACGGTTAGCACAGATACGCAGTATTTT
CDR3aa: CATSDQGTVSTDTQYF

abundance: once
j_gene: TRBJ2-5
v_gene: TRBV5-1
d_gene: .
len: 16
CDR3nt: TGCGCCAGCAGCTTGGCGACGACAGGCCTGGGGGAGACCCAGTACTTC
CDR3aa: CASSLATTGLGETQYF

abundance: once
j_gene: TRBJ2-1
v_gene: TRBV11-2
d_gene: .
len: 16
CDR3nt: TGTGCCAGCAGCCAACTGCGGGACAGCCTCCCTCGTGAGCAGTTCTTC
CDR3aa: CASSQLRDSLPREQFF

abundance: .
j_gene: TRBJ1-5
v_gene: TRBV10-3
d_gene: TRBD1
len: 15
CDR3nt: TGTGCCACCCAGCCGGGACAGGGTAACAATCAGCCCCAGCATTTT
CDR3aa: CATQPGQGNNQPQHF

abundance: .
j_gene: TRBJ2-1
v_gene: TRBV12-2
d_gene: .
len: 19
CDR3nt: TGTGCAAGTCGCTCGACTAGCGGGCTTCCCCCGAGATTCTACAATGAGCAGTTCTTC
CDR3aa: CASRSTSGLPPRFYNEQFF

abundance: .
j_gene: TRBJ2-3
v_gene: TRBV4-1
d_gene: .
len: 16
CDR3nt: TGCGCCAGCAGCACACATCGGACTGAAACCACAGATACGCAGTATTTT
CDR3aa: CASSTHRTETTDTQYF

abundance: .
j_gene: TRBJ1-6
v_gene: TRBV5-1
d_gene: .
len: 16
CDR3nt: TGCGCCAGCAGCTTGGAAGTCGGGGGAGTAAATTCACCCCTCCACTTT
CDR3aa: CASSLEVGGVNSPLHF

abundance: few
j_gene: TRBJ1-3
v_gene: TRBV7-9
d_gene: TRBD1
len: 14
CDR3nt: TGTGCCAGCAGCCATCGGGACAGGGGAAACACCATATATTTT
CDR3aa: CASSHRDRGNTIYF

abundance: .
j_gene: TRBJ2-7
v_gene: TRBV28
d_gene: TRBD2
len: 16
CDR3nt: TGTGCCAGCAGTTATCCCCTCGGGGGGGTCCAACCCGAGCAGTACTTC
CDR3aa: CASSYPLGGVQPEQYF

abundance: .
j_gene: TRBJ1-5
v_gene: TRBV10-3
d_gene: TRBD1
len: 17
CDR3nt: TGTGCCATCAGTGAGCGGACAGGGGTTGGGAGCAATCAGCCCCAGCATTTT
CDR3aa: CAISERTGVGSNQPQHF

abundance: .
j_gene: TRBJ1-3
v_gene: TRBV27
d_gene: TRBD1
len: 16
CDR3nt: TGTGCCAGCAGTTTGGGACAGGGGTTTGCTGGAAACACCATATATTTT
CDR3aa: CASSLGQGFAGNTIYF

abundance: few
j_gene: TRBJ2-1
v_gene: TRBV5-1
d_gene: TRBD1
len: 16
CDR3nt: TGCGCCAGCAGCTCTACCGGGACAGGGGGGGTGGATGAGCAGTTCTTC
CDR3aa: CASSSTGTGGVDEQFF

abundance: .
j_gene: TRBJ2-3
v_gene: TRBV19
d_gene: .
len: 16
CDR3nt: TGTGCCAGTAGTATATACGGGGGGCAAAGCACAGATACGCAGTATTTT
CDR3aa: CASSIYGGQSTDTQYF

abundance: .
j_gene: TRBJ2-1
v_gene: TRBV28
d_gene: .
len: 13
CDR3nt: TGTGCCAGCAACCAGGCCTCCTACAATGAGCAGTTCTTC
CDR3aa: CASNQASYNEQFF

abundance: .
j_gene: TRBJ1-1
v_gene: TRBV27
d_gene: .
len: 13
CDR3nt: TGTGCCAGCAGGGGGGCTACGGACACTGAAGCTTTCTTT
CDR3aa: CASRGATDTEAFF

abundance: .
j_gene: TRBJ1-2
v_gene: TRBV6-5
d_gene: TRBD1
len: 15
CDR3nt: TGTGCCAGCAGCCGACACGGGACAGCCAACTATGGCTACACCTTC
CDR3aa: CASSRHGTANYGYTF

abundance: .
j_gene: TRBJ1-2
v_gene: TRBV4-1
d_gene: .
len: 16
CDR3nt: TGCGCCAGCAGCCTAGACCGGGTGGGGGGGAACATCGGCTACACCTTC
CDR3aa: CASSLDRVGGNIGYTF

abundance: .
j_gene: TRBJ1-6
v_gene: TRBV7-2
d_gene: .
len: 14
CDR3nt: TGTGCCAGCAGCTTGACGGGAAGAAATTCACCCCTCCACTTT
CDR3aa: CASSLTGRNSPLHF

abundance: .
j_gene: TRBJ2-5
v_gene: TRBV28
d_gene: .
len: 12
CDR3nt: TGTGCCAGCACCGTGCTGGGCGAGACCCAGTACTTC
CDR3aa: CASTVLGETQYF

abundance: once
j_gene: TRBJ2-2
v_gene: TRBV5-6
d_gene: TRBD2
len: 17
CDR3nt: TGTGCCAGCAGTCGGACTAGCGGGACTAAACACACCGGGGAGCTGTTTTTT
CDR3aa: CASSRTSGTKHTGELFF

abundance: .
j_gene: TRBJ2-3
v_gene: TRBV5-1
d_gene: TRBD2
len: 17
CDR3nt: TGCGCCAGCAGCTTGCCTAGCGGGAGGTCTGGCACAGATACGCAGTATTTT
CDR3aa: CASSLPSGRSGTDTQYF

abundance: .
j_gene: TRBJ1-1
v_gene: TRBV5-1
d_gene: .
len: 16
CDR3nt: TGCGCCAGCAGCTTGAGCGGGGGGCCTAGGGGCACTGAAGCTTTCTTT
CDR3aa: CASSLSGGPRGTEAFF

abundance: few
j_gene: TRBJ1-1
v_gene: TRBV5-1
d_gene: .
len: 15
CDR3nt: TGCGCCAGCAGCGAATCGACAGGAATGAACACTGAAGCTTTCTTT
CDR3aa: CASSESTGMNTEAFF

abundance: .
j_gene: TRBJ2-2
v_gene: TRBV24-1
d_gene: TRBD1
len: 17
CDR3nt: TGTGCCACCAGTGACCCGGGACAGGGCTTCGAAGGCGGGGAGCTGTTTTTT
CDR3aa: CATSDPGQGFEGGELFF

abundance: .
j_gene: TRBJ2-2
v_gene: TRBV6-5
d_gene: .
len: 13
CDR3nt: TGTGCCAGCAGCCCAGGGGTGGGCGGGGAGCTGTTTTTT
CDR3aa: CASSPGVGGELFF

abundance: once
j_gene: TRBJ2-3
v_gene: TRBV19
d_gene: .
len: 14
CDR3nt: TGTGCCAGTAGTAGACAATCTCGCACAGATACGCAGTATTTT
CDR3aa: CASSRQSRTDTQYF

abundance: .
j_gene: TRBJ2-3
v_gene: TRBV20-1
d_gene: TRBD1
len: 11
CDR3nt: TGCAGTGCTGGACAGGGGGATACGCAGTATTTT
CDR3aa: CSAGQGDTQYF

abundance: .
j_gene: TRBJ1-4
v_gene: TRBV9
d_gene: .
len: 17
CDR3nt: TGTGCCAGCAGCCTAGGGGCCGGGACACTAACTAATGAAAAACTGTTTTTT
CDR3aa: CASSLGAGTLTNEKLFF

abundance: few
j_gene: TRBJ1-2
v_gene: TRBV11-2
d_gene: .
len: 12
CDR3nt: TGTGCCAGCAGCTACGGGAACTATGGCTACACCTTC
CDR3aa: CASSYGNYGYTF